A selection of T cell receptor beta chains follows, all from one sample in a study of beta chain features in type 1 diabetes. Produced via immunoSEQ multiplex PCR; TCRdb's table is partial and in-frame only. The data contain 860,000 or so clones, about a sixth of them singletons. Sequenced material: naive CD4+ T cells from blood. These receptors were taken from a woman younger than 35 in good health. Each CDR3 is given with its conserved first and last residue. The D gene is left open where the match is weak. Rows may omit the clone size; those that give it use once, few, many or a size class.

abundance: -
d_gene: TRBD1
v_gene: TRBV7-9
len: 14
j_gene: TRBJ1-3
CDR3aa: CASSPDRAGNTIYF
CDR3nt: TGTGCCAGCAGCCCAGACAGGGCTGGAAACACCATATATTTT

abundance: -
d_gene: -
v_gene: TRBV20-1
len: 11
j_gene: TRBJ2-7
CDR3aa: CSARLAGGELF
CDR3nt: TGCAGTGCTAGGTTAGCCGGGGGTGAGCTCTTC

abundance: -
d_gene: -
v_gene: TRBV20-1
len: 11
j_gene: TRBJ2-7
CDR3aa: CSAAGRPEQYF
CDR3nt: TGCAGTGCCGCAGGGAGGCCCGAGCAGTACTTC

abundance: few
d_gene: -
v_gene: TRBV19
len: 14
j_gene: TRBJ2-3
CDR3aa: CASSTGTSTDTQYF
CDR3nt: TGTGCCAGTAGTACCGGGACTTCCACAGATACGCAGTATTTT

abundance: -
d_gene: -
v_gene: TRBV6-6
len: 13
j_gene: TRBJ2-3
CDR3aa: CASSYLSTDTQYF
CDR3nt: TGTGCCAGCAGTTACCTTAGCACAGATACGCAGTATTTT

abundance: few
d_gene: -
v_gene: TRBV5-4
len: 14
j_gene: TRBJ2-5
CDR3aa: CASSLVLEQETQYF
CDR3nt: TGTGCCAGCAGCTTGGTTCTGGAGCAAGAGACCCAGTACTTC

abundance: -
d_gene: TRBD2
v_gene: TRBV28
len: 16
j_gene: TRBJ2-7
CDR3aa: CASSSWGAGGFYEQYF
CDR3nt: TGTGCCAGCAGTTCCTGGGGTGCGGGAGGGTTCTACGAGCAGTACTTC

abundance: few
d_gene: -
v_gene: TRBV29-1
len: 13
j_gene: TRBJ2-1
CDR3aa: CSAQIGVAGLQFF
CDR3nt: TGCAGCGCCCAGATCGGGGTAGCTGGGCTACAGTTCTTC

abundance: few
d_gene: TRBD2
v_gene: TRBV5-1
len: 16
j_gene: TRBJ2-1
CDR3aa: CASSLLLAGSYNEQFF
CDR3nt: TGCGCCAGCAGCTTGCTGCTAGCGGGGTCCTACAATGAGCAGTTCTTC

abundance: few
d_gene: TRBD1
v_gene: TRBV27
len: 14
j_gene: TRBJ2-5
CDR3aa: CASSFDRGLETQYF
CDR3nt: TGTGCCAGCAGTTTCGACAGGGGTTTAGAGACCCAGTACTTC

abundance: few
d_gene: TRBD2
v_gene: TRBV4-2
len: 16
j_gene: TRBJ2-3
CDR3aa: CASSQEGLAFTDTQYF
CDR3nt: TGTGCCAGCAGCCAAGAGGGACTAGCGTTCACAGATACGCAGTATTTT

abundance: -
d_gene: TRBD2
v_gene: TRBV5-1
len: 15
j_gene: TRBJ2-7
CDR3aa: CASSLSSSGSGEQYF
CDR3nt: TGCGCCAGCAGCTTGTCCTCTAGCGGGAGTGGCGAGCAGTACTTC

abundance: -
d_gene: -
v_gene: TRBV10-2
len: 15
j_gene: TRBJ2-7
CDR3aa: CASSEVQGHAGEQYF
CDR3nt: TGCGCCAGCAGTGAGGTACAGGGTCACGCGGGCGAGCAGTACTTC

abundance: few
d_gene: -
v_gene: TRBV19
len: 15
j_gene: TRBJ1-5
CDR3aa: CASSIGGDSNQPQHF
CDR3nt: TGTGCCAGTAGTATCGGAGGGGATAGCAATCAGCCCCAGCATTTT

abundance: -
d_gene: -
v_gene: TRBV28
len: 13
j_gene: TRBJ2-7
CDR3aa: CASSYQVSYEQYF
CDR3nt: TGTGCCAGCAGTTACCAGGTATCCTACGAGCAGTACTTC

abundance: few
d_gene: -
v_gene: TRBV2
len: 12
j_gene: TRBJ2-7
CDR3aa: CASSEGSYEQYF
CDR3nt: TGTGCCAGCAGTGAGGGCTCCTACGAGCAGTACTTC

abundance: -
d_gene: -
v_gene: TRBV19
len: 12
j_gene: TRBJ1-1
CDR3aa: CASSIRVDEAFF
CDR3nt: TGTGCCAGTAGTATAAGGGTTGATGAAGCTTTCTTT

abundance: -
d_gene: -
v_gene: TRBV5-1
len: 15
j_gene: TRBJ2-7
CDR3aa: CASSLRGALSYEQYF
CDR3nt: TGCGCCAGCAGCCTCCGGGGCGCGTTGTCCTACGAGCAGTACTTC

abundance: few
d_gene: TRBD2
v_gene: TRBV5-8
len: 18
j_gene: TRBJ2-5
CDR3aa: CASSWTGSGSPGQETQYF
CDR3nt: TGTGCCAGCAGCTGGACGGGTAGCGGGAGCCCTGGCCAAGAGACCCAGTACTTC

abundance: few
d_gene: TRBD1
v_gene: TRBV6-5
len: 14
j_gene: TRBJ2-1
CDR3aa: CASRGTGRAGEQFF
CDR3nt: TGTGCCAGCAGGGGGACAGGGCGGGCCGGTGAGCAGTTCTTC

abundance: few
d_gene: -
v_gene: TRBV5-1
len: 14
j_gene: TRBJ1-5
CDR3aa: CASSFGGENQPQHF
CDR3nt: TGCGCCAGCAGCTTCGGGGGGGAAAATCAGCCCCAGCATTTT

abundance: many
d_gene: -
v_gene: TRBV7-9
len: 13
j_gene: TRBJ1-5
CDR3aa: CASSLSGFQPQHF
CDR3nt: TGTGCCAGCAGCTTATCAGGGTTCCAGCCCCAGCATTTT

abundance: -
d_gene: TRBD1
v_gene: TRBV4-3
len: 16
j_gene: TRBJ1-1
CDR3aa: CASSQEGTGVRTEAFF
CDR3nt: TGCGCCAGCAGCCAAGAAGGGACAGGGGTCCGTACTGAAGCTTTCTTT

abundance: -
d_gene: -
v_gene: TRBV28
len: 13
j_gene: TRBJ1-4
CDR3aa: CASSRGAVEKLFF
CDR3nt: TGTGCCAGCTCCCGGGGAGCAGTCGAAAAACTGTTTTTT

abundance: few
d_gene: -
v_gene: TRBV7-9
len: 15
j_gene: TRBJ2-3
CDR3aa: CASSLTQTSTDTQYF
CDR3nt: TGTGCCAGCAGCTTGACACAGACTAGCACAGATACGCAGTATTTT

abundance: -
d_gene: TRBD1
v_gene: TRBV6-6
len: 15
j_gene: TRBJ2-7
CDR3aa: CAIRDSALRGYEQYF
CDR3nt: TGTGCCATCCGGGACAGCGCCTTAAGGGGCTACGAGCAGTACTTC

abundance: -
d_gene: TRBD1
v_gene: TRBV15
len: 15
j_gene: TRBJ2-7
CDR3aa: CATSRETGPRYEQYF
CDR3nt: TGTGCCACCAGCAGAGAGACAGGGCCGCGGTACGAGCAGTACTTC